The 10 T cell receptor beta chains presented below share a single source sample, sequenced in a study of technical replicates of blood from a handful of donors. Method: immunoSEQ multiplex PCR; TCRdb's copy keeps in-frame clones and lacks some. In the table there are approximately 76,000 clones, roughly 90% of which are singletons. Sequenced: T cells isolated from PBMCs. The receptors shown here come from a human donor in good health.

This chain uses TRBV14 with TRBJ1-2; no clear D gene. This CDR3 contains 17 residues. Between the trimmed V and J ends, which lost 1 base and 7 bases, there was a span of 22 bases. Germline CDR1 is SGHDN and CDR2 is FVKESK. Here the CDR3 DNA reads TGTGCCAGCAGCCAAGTTTTCTCACCGTCGTCCACGGGTGGCTACACCTTC. Translated, it gives CASSQVFSPSSTGGYTF. The full variable domain, its missing parts supplied by reference TRBV14 and TRBJ1-2, is EAGVTQFPSHSVIEKGQTVTLRCDPISGHDNLYWYRRVMGKEIKFLLHFVKESKQDESGMPNNRFLAERTGGTYSTLKVQPAELEDSGVYFCASSQVFSPSSTGGYTFGSGTRLTVV.

The chain has TRBV7-6 and TRBJ1-1; tentative D call: TRBD1 (6 bases). Trimming left V 2 bases short and J 1 base short, with 11 bases between. This CDR3 is 15 amino acids long. Germline CDR1 is SGHVS and CDR2 is FNYEAQ. The CDR3 loop reads CASSLNTGRNTEAFF. CDR3 in DNA: TGTGCCAGCAGCTTAAATACAGGGCGGAACACTGAAGCTTTCTTT.

The V call is TRBV18, the J call TRBJ2-5; D ambiguous. The CDR3 loop spans 12 amino acids. Germline values: CDR1 KGHSH, CDR2 LQKENI. V dropped 3 bases and J dropped 5 bases, with 7 bases sitting between them. CDR3 loop: CASSPTSETQYF. CDR3 bases: TGTGCCAGCTCACCTACGAGTGAGACCCAGTACTTC.

The chain uses TRBV11-2 and TRBJ1-1; 7 nucleotides agree with TRBD1. This CDR3 contains 15 residues. Trimming removed 5 bases from V and 1 base from J; junction bases left unmatched: 7. The germline gives CDR1 SGHAT, CDR2 FQNNGV. CDR3 loop: CASSIRQGRNTEAFF. In nucleotides, the CDR3 is TGTGCCAGCAGCATACGACAGGGCCGGAACACTGAAGCTTTCTTT.

The chain couples TRBV6-1 to TRBJ1-5; D unclear. Germline V gene sequence: CDR1 MNHNS, CDR2 SASEGT. The ends were cut back, 0 bases at V and 5 bases at J, with 20 bases in the middle. The CDR3 covers 18 residues. CDR3 nucleotides: TGTGCCAGCAGTGAAGCGGGAGGGAAGGGAATAAGGTATCAGCCCCAGCATTTT. Residues: CASSEAGGKGIRYQPQHF.

The rearrangement uses TRBV4-2 and TRBJ2-3, with 7 nucleotides matching TRBD1. In germline, CDR1 is LGHNA, CDR2 YNFKEQ. V shed 10 bases and J 2 bases; nucleotides not matched to a gene: 12. The length of the CDR3 is 15 residues. CDR3 sequence (DNA): TGTGCCACTCGGGACAGCACGCTGCCCACAGATACGCAGTATTTT. Amino acids: CATRDSTLPTDTQYF.

The chain joins TRBV2 to TRBJ2-7; possibly TRBD1 for D (5 bases). CDR1 SNHLY and CDR2 FYNNEI come from the germline V gene. This CDR3 is 14 amino acids long. Trimming removed 1 base from V and 3 bases from J, with 10 bases in between. In DNA form, the CDR3 reads TGTGCCAGCAGTGAAGTAGGGGCCAGCTACGAGCAGTACTTC. Residues: CASSEVGASYEQYF. Based on the CDR3 plus reference TRBV2 and TRBJ2-7, the full variable domain is EPEVTQTPSHQVTQMGQEVILRCVPISNHLYFYWYRQILGQKVEFLVSFYNNEISEKSEIFDDQFSVERPDGSNFTLKIRSTKLEDSAMYFCASSEVGASYEQYFGPGTRLTVT.

V and J are TRBV27 and TRBJ1-5, with D tentatively TRBD1 (5 bases). The ends were cut back, 4 bases at V and 1 base at J, with 14 bases in the middle. The germline V gene encodes CDR1 MNHEY and CDR2 SMNVEV (reference sequence). The CDR3 loop spans 16 amino acids. This CDR3 is CASSSKVRGSNQPQHF. The CDR3 coding sequence is TGTGCCAGCAGTTCCAAGGTTAGGGGAAGCAATCAGCCCCAGCATTTT.

The rearrangement uses TRBV27 and TRBJ2-7; 10 bases agree with TRBD2. CDR3 length equals 20 residues. V lost 0 bases and J lost 0; bases outside the gene matches: 14. Germline V lookup: CDR1 MNHEY, CDR2 SMNVEV (reference sequence). CDR3 bases: TGTGCCAGCAGTTTATCCCTTAGCGGGAGGTACGGCGGGAGCTCCTACGAGCAGTACTTC. It yields the protein CASSLSLSGRYGGSSYEQYF.

The rearrangement joins TRBV5-1 to TRBJ2-7, with 13 positions matching TRBD2. The CDR3 has 17 residues. Germline CDR1 reads SGHRS; CDR2 reads YFSETQ. V trimming: 4 bases; J trimming: 9 bases; junction bases outside the gene matches: 16. CDR3 in DNA: TGCGCCAGCAGCCCCGGACTAGCGGGAGACTTCCATCCACGGCAGTACTTC. Protein sequence: CASSPGLAGDFHPRQYF.